This T cell receptor (beta chain) stems from a study of blood T cell repertoires in COVID-19. Study information: Specimens from acute and convalescent COVID-19 originated in the United States, Italy and Spain. T cells, B-cell-depleted T cells, or PBMCs provided the cDNA or gDNA that served as material.

CDR3 length: 15 residues. V dropped 2 bases and J dropped 4 bases, with 13 bases sitting between them. CDR1 and CDR2 from the germline V gene are WNHNN and SYGVQD (reference sequence). Methods used by the authors: Nucleated cell counts were estimated from reference gene primer amplification. TCRdb's table, derived via immunoSEQ multiplex PCR, lists solely in-frame clones and lacks some. From that table come the V and J calls and clone size; the DNA was used to work out D and trimming. The sample lists tens of thousands of clones; more than 75% were seen once. This clone was observed a few times. This receptor was identified in an older woman in a cohort sampled during active COVID-19. The chain recombines TRBV10-1 with TRBJ2-3, with a tentative D call TRBD1 (6 bases). Material for sequencing was peripheral blood. CDR3 coding DNA: TGCGCCAGCAGTGAGCGCAGGGGCTCAGCAGATACGCAGTATTTT. It specifies CASSERRGSADTQYF.